This T cell receptor (beta chain) was sequenced for a study of OX40 agonist ivuxolimab in advanced cancers. As concerns this clone: Other DNA variants within this sample encode the same CDR3.

V was clipped by 2 bases and J by 0 bases, with 7 bases between them. Germline CDR1 MGHRA, CDR2 YSYEKL. There are 14 residues in the CDR3. Clones were sequenced by immunoSEQ multiplex PCR, and TCRdb holds only the in-frame ones, with some missing. The repertoire holds 17,000 or so clones, about four fifths seen once, with approximately 24% in the top ten. V usage is TRBV4-1 and J usage is TRBJ1-1; D gene ambiguous. The TCR originated in an adult with an advanced solid tumor such as melanoma, head and neck, liver or kidney cancer. Sample: CD4+ or CD8+ T cells sorted from blood, taken in a trial of the OX40 agonist ivuxolimab. CDR3 sequence reads: CASSQTGMNTEAFF. In nucleotides, the CDR3 is TGCGCCAGCAGCCAAACGGGGATGAACACTGAAGCTTTCTTT.